Listed below are T cell receptor beta chains from one sample, sequenced in a study of blood T cells in healthy people across ages. MiXCR was run by TCRdb on the 5' RACE reads, yielding one entry per CDR3 protein. Among more than 650,000 distinct CDR3 sequences listed, about 26% were seen once. This sample also belongs to another study, concerning T cells of mothers and their children.

Input material: blood. The receptors here all came from a boy aged 10-17 years in good health. CDR3s include the opening cysteine and the closing phenylalanine or tryptophan. D genes are given only for firm matches. For some rows the clone size is stated as once, few or many, or as a class when expanded; others skip it.

CDR3 DNA: TGTGCCAGCAGTTTGACAGGGGACGTGAAGGAACACTTC
CDR3 protein: CASSLTGDVKEHF
J gene: TRBJ2-7
clone size: few
CDR3 length: 13
V gene: TRBV12-3/TRBV12-4
D gene: TRBD1

CDR3 DNA: TGTGCCAGCAGTTACTCAGGGCAGAGAGAAGAGACCCAGTACTTC
CDR3 protein: CASSYSGQREETQYF
J gene: TRBJ2-5
clone size: many
CDR3 length: 15
V gene: TRBV6-5
D gene: NA

CDR3 DNA: TGCGCCAGCAGCCAAGAGGGGATGGGGAAAAATGAAAAACTGTTTTTT
CDR3 protein: CASSQEGMGKNEKLFF
J gene: TRBJ1-4
clone size: few
CDR3 length: 16
V gene: TRBV4-1
D gene: NA

CDR3 DNA: TGCGCCAGCAGCTTGGATGGGGTGGAGACCCAGTACTTC
CDR3 protein: CASSLDGVETQYF
J gene: TRBJ2-5
clone size: many
CDR3 length: 13
V gene: TRBV5-1
D gene: NA

CDR3 DNA: TGTGCCAGCAGTACCTCCCGACTAGCGAGGCCCCCCAATTTAGCCAAAAACATTCAGTACTTC
CDR3 protein: CASSTSRLARPPNLAKNIQYF
J gene: TRBJ2-4
clone size: few
CDR3 length: 21
V gene: TRBV6-1
D gene: TRBD2

CDR3 DNA: TGCGCCAGCGGCACGGGGGTGTTCGAGCAGTACTTC
CDR3 protein: CASGTGVFEQYF
J gene: TRBJ2-7
clone size: NA
CDR3 length: 12
V gene: TRBV5-1
D gene: NA

CDR3 DNA: TGCGCCAGCAGCCAAGATAGCCATAACTATGGCTACACCTTC
CDR3 protein: CASSQDSHNYGYTF
J gene: TRBJ1-2
clone size: NA
CDR3 length: 14
V gene: TRBV4-1
D gene: NA

CDR3 DNA: TGTGCTAGTGAGAAGGGACAGGGGGCTTTTTCGAATCAGCCCCAGCATTTT
CDR3 protein: CASEKGQGAFSNQPQHF
J gene: TRBJ1-5
clone size: NA
CDR3 length: 17
V gene: TRBV12-5
D gene: TRBD1

CDR3 DNA: TGCGCCAGCAGCTTGGCCGGTGGTAGCGGGGGCTACAATGAGCAGTCCTTC
CDR3 protein: CASSLAGGSGGYNEQSF
J gene: TRBJ2-5
clone size: NA
CDR3 length: 17
V gene: TRBV5-1
D gene: TRBD2

CDR3 DNA: TGTGCCATCTCCACCTCCGGCACTGAAGCTTTCTTT
CDR3 protein: CAISTSGTEAFF
J gene: TRBJ1-1
clone size: NA
CDR3 length: 12
V gene: TRBV10-3
D gene: NA

CDR3 DNA: TGTGCCAGCAGCTTGACTAGCGGGGGGGCCGCCGGAGGCACAGATACGCAGTATTTT
CDR3 protein: CASSLTSGGAAGGTDTQYF
J gene: TRBJ2-3
clone size: NA
CDR3 length: 19
V gene: TRBV7-2
D gene: TRBD2

CDR3 DNA: TGTGCCAGCATTCGCCTGGGAGGCAATCAGCCCCAGCATTTT
CDR3 protein: CASIRLGGNQPQHF
J gene: TRBJ1-5
clone size: NA
CDR3 length: 14
V gene: TRBV6-2/TRBV6-3
D gene: NA

CDR3 DNA: TGCGCCAGCAGCCCCGGTGGCGGGGGGGTACAAGAGACCCAGTACTTC
CDR3 protein: CASSPGGGGVQETQYF
J gene: TRBJ2-5
clone size: few
CDR3 length: 16
V gene: TRBV5-1
D gene: TRBD2

CDR3 DNA: TGCGCCAGCAGGGGGGTTAGCACAGATACGCAGTATTTT
CDR3 protein: CASRGVSTDTQYF
J gene: TRBJ2-3
clone size: NA
CDR3 length: 13
V gene: TRBV5-1
D gene: NA

CDR3 DNA: TGTGCCAGCAGCTCGGGAGGGTCATGGGGTGAAAAACTGTTTTTT
CDR3 protein: CASSSGGSWGEKLFF
J gene: TRBJ1-4
clone size: NA
CDR3 length: 15
V gene: TRBV13
D gene: NA

CDR3 DNA: TGCGCCAGCAGCCAAGAAATCGGCGCGCGTTCCTACGAGCAGTACTTC
CDR3 protein: CASSQEIGARSYEQYF
J gene: TRBJ2-7
clone size: NA
CDR3 length: 16
V gene: TRBV4-1
D gene: NA

CDR3 DNA: TGTGCCAGCGGGGGGACAGGACAAGAGACCCAGTACTTC
CDR3 protein: CASGGTGQETQYF
J gene: TRBJ2-5
clone size: few
CDR3 length: 13
V gene: TRBV2
D gene: TRBD1

CDR3 DNA: TGTGCCATCAGTGGCCGGACAGGGGGCCCCTACGAGCAGTACTTC
CDR3 protein: CAISGRTGGPYEQYF
J gene: TRBJ2-7
clone size: NA
CDR3 length: 15
V gene: TRBV10-3
D gene: TRBD1

CDR3 DNA: TGTGCCAGCAGCTTAATGGGACGGACCCAGTACTTC
CDR3 protein: CASSLMGRTQYF
J gene: TRBJ2-5
clone size: NA
CDR3 length: 12
V gene: TRBV11-1
D gene: NA

CDR3 DNA: TGCGCCAGCAGCCTCCTAGAGGGCAATGAGCAGTTCTTC
CDR3 protein: CASSLLEGNEQFF
J gene: TRBJ2-1
clone size: many
CDR3 length: 13
V gene: TRBV5-1
D gene: NA

CDR3 DNA: TGTGCCAGCAGCGTAGAACTAGCGGTGGGTCAACAAGAGACCCAGTACTTC
CDR3 protein: CASSVELAVGQQETQYF
J gene: TRBJ2-5
clone size: few
CDR3 length: 17
V gene: TRBV9
D gene: TRBD2

CDR3 DNA: TGTGCCAGCAGCTTAGGACAGATAGCGGGAAGGGGGGATGAGCAGTTCTTC
CDR3 protein: CASSLGQIAGRGDEQFF
J gene: TRBJ2-1
clone size: few
CDR3 length: 17
V gene: TRBV7-9
D gene: TRBD2

CDR3 DNA: TGTGCCAGCAGTCCTTCTGGACTAGCGGGGATCGAGACCCAGTACTTC
CDR3 protein: CASSPSGLAGIETQYF
J gene: TRBJ2-5
clone size: few
CDR3 length: 16
V gene: TRBV12-3/TRBV12-4
D gene: TRBD2

CDR3 DNA: TGTGCTAGCAGTTTAATCGGATTCGAGCAGTACTTC
CDR3 protein: CASSLIGFEQYF
J gene: TRBJ2-7
clone size: NA
CDR3 length: 12
V gene: TRBV12-3/TRBV12-4
D gene: NA

CDR3 DNA: TGTGCCAGCAGTTCCTGGGAGGGGCGAGAAGCTTTCTTT
CDR3 protein: CASSSWEGREAFF
J gene: TRBJ1-1
clone size: NA
CDR3 length: 13
V gene: TRBV12-3/TRBV12-4
D gene: NA

CDR3 DNA: TGCAGTGCTAGAGACTCGGGCAAGCCCTACGAGCAGTACTTC
CDR3 protein: CSARDSGKPYEQYF
J gene: TRBJ2-7
clone size: NA
CDR3 length: 14
V gene: TRBV20-1
D gene: NA

CDR3 DNA: TGTGCCAGCAGTACCGGACAGGTGCGCGGCTACACCTTC
CDR3 protein: CASSTGQVRGYTF
J gene: TRBJ1-2
clone size: few
CDR3 length: 13
V gene: TRBV7-6
D gene: TRBD1

CDR3 DNA: TGTGCCAGCAGCCAGTGGGGCTCAGACGAGCAGTACTTC
CDR3 protein: CASSQWGSDEQYF
J gene: TRBJ2-7
clone size: few
CDR3 length: 13
V gene: TRBV14
D gene: NA

CDR3 DNA: TGTGCCAGCAGCGTAGCTAGCTGGAGAACAGATACGCAGTATTTT
CDR3 protein: CASSVASWRTDTQYF
J gene: TRBJ2-3
clone size: NA
CDR3 length: 15
V gene: TRBV9
D gene: NA

CDR3 DNA: TGTGCCAGCAGTCCGATCAGGAGGAGCAATCAGCCCCAGCATTTT
CDR3 protein: CASSPIRRSNQPQHF
J gene: TRBJ1-5
clone size: NA
CDR3 length: 15
V gene: TRBV28
D gene: NA

CDR3 DNA: TGCAGTGCTCCAGGAGCAACTAATGAAAAACTGTTTTTT
CDR3 protein: CSAPGATNEKLFF
J gene: TRBJ1-4
clone size: few
CDR3 length: 13
V gene: TRBV20-1
D gene: NA

CDR3 DNA: TGTGCCACCTCTAGGTGGGCCGGCGAGCAGTACTTC
CDR3 protein: CATSRWAGEQYF
J gene: TRBJ2-7
clone size: few
CDR3 length: 12
V gene: TRBV6-1
D gene: NA

CDR3 DNA: TGTGCCAGCAGTTCCTTACTCGGATCCGGTGCCCAGCATTTT
CDR3 protein: CASSSLLGSGAQHF
J gene: TRBJ1-5
clone size: NA
CDR3 length: 14
V gene: TRBV28
D gene: NA

CDR3 DNA: TGTGCCATCTGGGCCGCGACGGAGACCCAGTACTTC
CDR3 protein: CAIWAATETQYF
J gene: TRBJ2-5
clone size: NA
CDR3 length: 12
V gene: TRBV2
D gene: NA

CDR3 DNA: TGTGCCAGCAGCCAACGGGACGCTGCCGATGAGCAGTTCTTC
CDR3 protein: CASSQRDAADEQFF
J gene: TRBJ2-1
clone size: NA
CDR3 length: 14
V gene: TRBV14
D gene: NA

CDR3 DNA: TGTGCCAGCAGTGTGGACTTCTACGAGCAGTACTTC
CDR3 protein: CASSVDFYEQYF
J gene: TRBJ2-7
clone size: NA
CDR3 length: 12
V gene: TRBV7-2
D gene: NA

CDR3 DNA: TGCAGCGTCGGGACGACTAGCGGGGCCTCCCACAATGAGCAGTTCTTC
CDR3 protein: CSVGTTSGASHNEQFF
J gene: TRBJ2-1
clone size: NA
CDR3 length: 16
V gene: TRBV29-1
D gene: TRBD2

CDR3 DNA: TGTGCCATCAGTGAGGGCACAGGGGGGGACGAGCAGTACTTC
CDR3 protein: CAISEGTGGDEQYF
J gene: TRBJ2-7
clone size: few
CDR3 length: 14
V gene: TRBV10-3
D gene: NA

CDR3 DNA: TGCAGTGCTAGCCGACCGGGACAGCGTCAAGAGACCCAGTACTTC
CDR3 protein: CSASRPGQRQETQYF
J gene: TRBJ2-5
clone size: NA
CDR3 length: 15
V gene: TRBV20-1
D gene: TRBD1

CDR3 DNA: TGCAGCGTTGAAATAGGGGGCTGGGAGACCCAGTACTTC
CDR3 protein: CSVEIGGWETQYF
J gene: TRBJ2-5
clone size: few
CDR3 length: 13
V gene: TRBV29-1
D gene: TRBD1